These T cell receptor beta chains were read from a single sample in a study of blood T cell repertoires in COVID-19. Measured with immunoSEQ multiplex PCR; TCRdb has only the in-frame clones, and not every one. The sample has approximately 68,000 clones, roughly 80% seen once; the top ten hold around 9.4%. The sample comprised peripheral blood. The receptors stem from a woman aged 50 to 65 with acute or convalescent COVID-19. CDR3s include the opening cysteine and the closing phenylalanine or tryptophan. The D gene is left open where the match is weak. Clone size is shown for a subset of rows, as once, few, many or a class of expanded clone.

clone_size j_call v_call d_call cdr3_aa cdr3_nt
NA TRBJ2-5 TRBV11-2 NA CASSRSDQETQYF TGTGCCAGCAGTCGATCGGACCAAGAGACCCAGTACTTC
NA TRBJ2-1 TRBV15 NA CATSRDLSGRNDEQFF TGTGCCACCAGCAGAGATCTGAGCGGGCGTAACGATGAGCAGTTCTTC
NA TRBJ1-1 TRBV6-4 NA CASSEQGGLVTEAFF TGTGCCAGCAGCGAACAGGGTGGATTAGTCACTGAAGCTTTCTTT
NA TRBJ1-2 TRBV6-5 TRBD1 CASSYGDRGNYGYTF TGTGCCAGCAGTTACGGGGACAGGGGCAACTATGGCTACACCTTC
NA TRBJ2-1 TRBV4-2 TRBD2 CASSQPGLAGSEQFF TGTGCCAGCAGCCAACCCGGACTAGCGGGAAGCGAGCAGTTCTTC
NA TRBJ2-7 TRBV11-1 TRBD2 CASSLGGLAAYERYF TGTGCCAGCAGCTTGGGTGGGCTAGCGGCCTACGAGCGGTACTTC
NA TRBJ2-1 TRBV6-2/TRBV6-3 NA CASSYLGLQYNEQFF TGTGCCAGCAGTTACTTGGGACTCCAATACAATGAGCAGTTCTTC
NA TRBJ1-1 TRBV18 NA CASSPRKAPGNTEAFF TGTGCCAGCTCACCGAGGAAGGCCCCCGGGAACACTGAAGCTTTCTTT
NA TRBJ2-1 TRBV28 TRBD1 CASSLWIPGQGSNNEQFF TGTGCCAGCAGTTTATGGATACCGGGACAGGGGTCAAACAATGAGCAGTTCTTC
NA TRBJ2-3 TRBV9 TRBD2 CASSVAAGGSTDTQYF TGTGCCAGCAGCGTAGCAGCGGGGGGGAGCACAGATACGCAGTATTTT
NA TRBJ2-3 TRBV7-3 TRBD1 CASSPSFLDRGVSLAFHTQYF TGTGCCAGCAGCCCAAGTTTCTTGGACAGGGGGGTAAGTCTAGCGTTTCATACGCAGTATTTT
NA TRBJ2-7 TRBV6-2/TRBV6-3 NA CASSYRERVGEQYF TGTGCCAGCAGTTACCGGGAGAGAGTGGGCGAGCAGTACTTC
NA TRBJ2-3 TRBV3-1/TRBV3-2 NA CASSQGLSTDTQYF TGTGCCAGCAGCCAGGGACTCTCCACAGATACGCAGTATTTT
NA TRBJ1-6 TRBV2 TRBD1 CASSDHTGEISPLHF TGTGCCAGCAGTGATCACACAGGGGAGATTTCACCCCTCCACTTT
few TRBJ1-2 TRBV6-1 TRBD1 CASSEGQGAAYTF TGTGCCAGCAGCGAAGGACAGGGGGCGGCTTACACCTTC
NA TRBJ2-1 TRBV4-3 NA CASSQGGVAVGNEQFF TGCGCCAGCAGCCAAGGAGGGGTAGCGGTTGGCAATGAGCAGTTCTTC
few TRBJ2-7 TRBV11-2 TRBD1 CASNQGQGPYEQYF TGTGCCAGCAACCAGGGACAGGGCCCCTACGAGCAGTACTTC
NA TRBJ1-2 TRBV19 NA CASSMPLQGYTF TGTGCCAGTAGTATGCCTTTACAGGGCTACACCTTC
NA TRBJ2-1 TRBV21-1 NA CARGWDRGRGYEQFF TGTGCCAGAGGATGGGACAGGGGGCGCGGCTATGAGCAGTTCTTC
NA TRBJ1-1 TRBV6-6 TRBD1 CASSPHGGTGGAKTEAFF TGTGCCAGCAGTCCTCATGGGGGGACAGGGGGCGCTAAGACTGAAGCTTTCTTT
NA TRBJ1-2 TRBV4-2 NA CASSQEGRGPGYGYTF TGTGCCAGCAGCCAAGAGGGGAGGGGACCGGGCTATGGCTACACCTTC
NA TRBJ1-2 TRBV30 NA CAWSLRDTRPSNYGYTF TGTGCCTGGAGCCTCCGGGACACACGACCTTCTAACTATGGCTACACCTTC
NA TRBJ1-2 TRBV7-2 NA CASSLGGLDYGYTF TGTGCCAGCTCTCTGGGGGGTCTAGACTATGGCTACACCTTC
NA TRBJ2-7 TRBV5-6 NA CASSLVLVTGYEQYF TGTGCCAGCAGCTTGGTACTAGTCACAGGGTACGAGCAGTACTTC
NA TRBJ2-1 TRBV3-1/TRBV3-2 NA CASSQARGAPSVNEQFF TGTGCCAGCAGCCAAGCACGCGGGGCCCCCTCGGTCAATGAGCAGTTCTTC
NA TRBJ1-2 TRBV14 NA CASSPDSGYGYTF TGTGCCAGCAGCCCGGACAGCGGCTATGGCTACACCTTC
once TRBJ2-3 TRBV28 TRBD2 CASSSEAGGSTDTQYF TGTGCCAGCAGTTCGGAAGCGGGAGGGAGCACAGATACGCAGTATTTT
NA TRBJ1-5 TRBV27 NA CASSLGSAGGNQPQHF TGTGCCAGCAGTTTAGGGTCCGCCGGGGGCAATCAGCCCCAGCATTTT
NA TRBJ1-1 TRBV5-4 NA CASSLATNSEAFF TGTGCCAGCAGCTTGGCCACCAACTCCGAAGCTTTCTTT
NA TRBJ2-7 TRBV2 TRBD2 CASTVLAGPVEQYF TGTGCCAGCACGGTATTAGCGGGGCCCGTGGAGCAGTACTTC
NA TRBJ2-3 TRBV21-1 NA CASSPWTTESTDTQYF TGTGCCAGCAGCCCATGGACTACTGAGAGCACAGATACGCAGTATTTT
NA TRBJ2-2 TRBV28 TRBD2 CASSLLAGGATELFF TGTGCCAGCAGTTTATTGGCGGGAGGAGCTACCGAGCTGTTTTTT
NA TRBJ1-2 TRBV6-5 NA CASSYSGGIGEGYTF TGTGCCAGCAGTTACTCGGGGGGAATAGGGGAGGGCTACACCTTC
NA TRBJ1-4 TRBV30 NA CAWSVLVGGKLFF TGTGCCTGGAGTGTACTCGTTGGAGGAAAACTGTTTTTT
NA TRBJ1-1 TRBV6-5 NA CASKVFLNEGTEAFF TGTGCCAGCAAGGTCTTCCTCAACGAGGGCACTGAAGCTTTCTTT
NA TRBJ1-5 TRBV2 TRBD1 CASTVQGARQPQHF TGTGCCAGCACTGTACAGGGGGCTAGACAGCCCCAGCATTTT
few TRBJ2-1 TRBV29-1 TRBD2 CSVDGLAGENEQFF TGCAGCGTTGACGGACTAGCGGGGGAAAATGAGCAGTTCTTC
NA TRBJ2-7 TRBV7-9 NA CASQDQFYEQYF TGTGCCAGCCAGGATCAATTTTACGAGCAGTACTTC
NA TRBJ2-1 TRBV27 TRBD2 CASSLREPSGGYNEQFF TGTGCCAGCAGTTTACGAGAGCCTAGCGGGGGATACAATGAGCAGTTCTTC
NA TRBJ2-2 TRBV4-3 TRBD1 CASSHLTGQGNTGELFF TGCGCCAGCAGCCACCTGACGGGACAGGGGAACACCGGGGAGCTGTTTTTT
few TRBJ2-5 TRBV7-2 TRBD2 CASSAGLAQTQYF TGTGCCAGCAGCGCGGGACTAGCTCAGACCCAGTACTTC
NA TRBJ1-1 TRBV5-1 TRBD1 CASNDRVNTEAFF TGCGCCAGTAACGACAGGGTGAACACTGAAGCTTTCTTT
few TRBJ1-6 TRBV7-2 TRBD1 CASSWFGGQGTNSPLHF TGTGCCAGCAGTTGGTTTGGGGGACAGGGGACAAATTCACCCCTCCACTTT
NA TRBJ1-1 TRBV11-1 NA CASSFSETEAFF TGTGCCAGCAGTTTCAGCGAGACTGAAGCTTTCTTT
NA TRBJ2-1 TRBV5-4 TRBD1 CASSAGTGGLYNEQFF TGTGCCAGCAGCGCTGGGACAGGGGGTTTGTACAATGAGCAGTTCTTC
NA TRBJ1-1 TRBV19 NA CASSETGFSGTEAFF TGTGCCAGTAGTGAAACAGGGTTTTCGGGTACTGAAGCTTTCTTT